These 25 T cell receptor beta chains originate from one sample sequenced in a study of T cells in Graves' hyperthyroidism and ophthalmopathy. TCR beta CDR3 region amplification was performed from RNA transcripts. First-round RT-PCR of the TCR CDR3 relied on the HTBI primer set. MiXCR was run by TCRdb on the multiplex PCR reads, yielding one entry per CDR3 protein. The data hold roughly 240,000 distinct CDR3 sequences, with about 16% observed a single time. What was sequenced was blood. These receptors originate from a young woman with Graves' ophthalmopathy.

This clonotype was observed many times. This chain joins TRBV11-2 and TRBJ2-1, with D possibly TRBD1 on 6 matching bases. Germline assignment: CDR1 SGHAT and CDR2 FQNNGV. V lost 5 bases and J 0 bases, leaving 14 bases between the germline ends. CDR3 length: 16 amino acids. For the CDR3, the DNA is TGTGCCAGCAGCGAACTAGGGGGAGTCTCCTACAATGAGCAGTTCTTC. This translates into CASSELGGVSYNEQFF.

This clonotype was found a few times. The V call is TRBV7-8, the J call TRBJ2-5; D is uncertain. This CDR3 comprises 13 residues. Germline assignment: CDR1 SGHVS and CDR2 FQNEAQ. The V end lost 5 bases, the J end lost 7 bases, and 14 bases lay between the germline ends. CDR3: CASSLDTLRTQYF. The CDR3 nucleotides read TGTGCCAGCAGCCTAGACACTTTGAGGACCCAGTACTTC.

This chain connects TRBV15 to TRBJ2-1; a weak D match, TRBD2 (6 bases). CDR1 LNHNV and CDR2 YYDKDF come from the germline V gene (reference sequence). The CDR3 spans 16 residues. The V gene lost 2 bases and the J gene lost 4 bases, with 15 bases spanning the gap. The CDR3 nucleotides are TGTGCCACCAGCAGATCACGGGCCGGGAGTTACAATGAGCAGTTCTTC. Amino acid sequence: CATSRSRAGSYNEQFF.

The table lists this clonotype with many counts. The CDR3 protein is CASSPQLAQFNEQFF. The CDR3 coding sequence is TGTGCCAGCAGTCCCCAACTAGCGCAATTCAATGAGCAGTTCTTC. The rearrangement links TRBV12-3 or TRBV12-4 to TRBJ2-1; 7 nucleotides match TRBD2. CDR3 length: 15 amino acids. V lost 5 bases to trimming and J lost 6 bases; unmatched junction nucleotides: 10.

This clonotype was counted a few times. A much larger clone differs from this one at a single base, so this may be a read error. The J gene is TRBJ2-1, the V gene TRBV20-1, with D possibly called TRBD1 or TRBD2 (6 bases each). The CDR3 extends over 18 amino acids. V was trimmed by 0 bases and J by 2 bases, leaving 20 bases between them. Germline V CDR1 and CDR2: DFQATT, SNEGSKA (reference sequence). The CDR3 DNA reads TGCAGTGCTAGAGAAAGGGGGGCAGGGAGAATCCCCTACAATGAGCAGTTCTTC. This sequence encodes CSARERGAGRIPYNEQFF.

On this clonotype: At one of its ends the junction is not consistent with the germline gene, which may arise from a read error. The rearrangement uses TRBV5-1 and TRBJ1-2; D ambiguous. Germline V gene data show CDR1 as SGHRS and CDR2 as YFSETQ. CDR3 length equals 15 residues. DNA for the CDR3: TGCGCCAGCAGCACGACCGACTACGGTGGCTATAGCTACACCTTC. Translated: CASSTTDYGGYSYTF.

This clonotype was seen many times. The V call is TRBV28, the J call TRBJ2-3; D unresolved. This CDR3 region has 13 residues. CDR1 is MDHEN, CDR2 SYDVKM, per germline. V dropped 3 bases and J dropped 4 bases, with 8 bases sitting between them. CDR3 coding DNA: TGTGCCAGCAGTTTGATCCGTTCAGATACGCAGTATTTT. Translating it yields CASSLIRSDTQYF.

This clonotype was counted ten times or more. Written as DNA, the CDR3 is TGCGCCAGCAGCCCTCACTCTAGCGGGGGGTACCAAGAGACCCAGTACTTC. Translation gives CASSPHSSGGYQETQYF. The chain couples TRBV5-1 to TRBJ2-5; 11 positions agree with TRBD2. The germline V gene encodes CDR1 SGHRS and CDR2 YFSETQ. The CDR3 is 17 residues long. Unmatched junction bases numbered 8, after V lost 4 bases and J lost 0 bases.

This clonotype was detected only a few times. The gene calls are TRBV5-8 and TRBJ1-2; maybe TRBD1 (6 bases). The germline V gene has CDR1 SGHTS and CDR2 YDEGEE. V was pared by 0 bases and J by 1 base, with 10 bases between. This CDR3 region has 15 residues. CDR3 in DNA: TGTGCCAGCAGCTTGGGGACAGTTAATAACTATGGCTACACCTTC. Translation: CASSLGTVNNYGYTF.

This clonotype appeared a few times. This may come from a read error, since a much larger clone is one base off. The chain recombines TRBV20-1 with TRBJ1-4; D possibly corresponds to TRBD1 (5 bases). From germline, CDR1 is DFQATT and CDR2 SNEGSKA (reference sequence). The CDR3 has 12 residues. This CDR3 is CSARVGGERLFF. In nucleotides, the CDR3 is TGCAGTGCTAGAGTCGGGGGGGAAAGACTGTTTTTT.

In nucleotides, the CDR3 is TGTGCCACCAGCAGAGTGGACAGGCTTAATTCACCCCTCCACTTT. It codes for CATSRVDRLNSPLHF. This chain uses TRBV15 with TRBJ1-6, with TRBD1 matching 7 bases. Germline assignment: CDR1 LNHNV and CDR2 YYDKDF (reference sequence). This CDR3 comprises 15 residues. J lost 6 bases, V lost 1 base, and 3 bases had no gene match.

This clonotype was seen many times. CDR3 DNA sequence: TGTGCCTGGAGTGGTAACACCAATCAGCCCCAGCATTTT. Protein: CAWSGNTNQPQHF. The rearrangement links TRBV30 to TRBJ1-5, with D unresolved. Trimming pared 1 base from V and 3 bases from J, leaving 7 bases between. The CDR3 runs to 13 residues. CDR1 is GTSNPN and CDR2 is SVGIG in the germline V gene (reference sequence).

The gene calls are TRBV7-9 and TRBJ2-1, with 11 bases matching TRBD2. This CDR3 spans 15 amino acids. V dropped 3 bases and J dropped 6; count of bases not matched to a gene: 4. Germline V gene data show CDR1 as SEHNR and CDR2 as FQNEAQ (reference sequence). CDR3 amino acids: CASSFTSGSPNEQFF. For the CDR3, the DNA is TGTGCCAGCAGCTTTACTAGCGGGAGTCCCAATGAGCAGTTCTTC.

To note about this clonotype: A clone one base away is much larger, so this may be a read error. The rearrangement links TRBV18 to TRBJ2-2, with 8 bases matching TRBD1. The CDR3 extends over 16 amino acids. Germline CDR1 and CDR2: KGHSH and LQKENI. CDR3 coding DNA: TGTGCCAGCTCACCCCTCGGGACAGGTGGGACCGGGGAGCCGTTTTTT. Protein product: CASSPLGTGGTGEPFF.

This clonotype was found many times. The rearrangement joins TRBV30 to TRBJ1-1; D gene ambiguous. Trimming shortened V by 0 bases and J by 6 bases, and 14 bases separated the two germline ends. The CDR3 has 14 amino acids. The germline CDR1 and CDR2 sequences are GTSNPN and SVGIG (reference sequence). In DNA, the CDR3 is TGTGCCTGGAGTGTTGGGTCGAGGGTCGCTGAAGCTTTCTTT. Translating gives CAWSVGSRVAEAFF.

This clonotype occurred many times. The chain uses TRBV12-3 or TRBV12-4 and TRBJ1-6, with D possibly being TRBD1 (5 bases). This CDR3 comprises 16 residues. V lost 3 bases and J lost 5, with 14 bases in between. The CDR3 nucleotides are TGTGCCAGCAGTTTTCGACAGTTCGGACATAATTCACCCCTCCACTTT. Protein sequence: CASSFRQFGHNSPLHF.

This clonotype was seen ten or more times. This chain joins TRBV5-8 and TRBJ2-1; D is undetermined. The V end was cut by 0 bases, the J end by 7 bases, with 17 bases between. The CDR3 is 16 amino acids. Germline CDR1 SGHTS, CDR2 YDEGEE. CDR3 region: CASSLAELPTVNEQFF. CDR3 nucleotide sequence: TGTGCCAGCAGCTTGGCCGAACTCCCCACAGTGAATGAGCAGTTCTTC.

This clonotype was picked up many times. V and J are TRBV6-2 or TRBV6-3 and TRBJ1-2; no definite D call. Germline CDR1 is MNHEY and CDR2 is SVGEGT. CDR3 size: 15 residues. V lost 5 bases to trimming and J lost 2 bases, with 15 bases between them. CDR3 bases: TGTGCCAGCAGTCGGAGTCCAGCGGGGAACTATGGCTACACCTTC. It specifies CASSRSPAGNYGYTF.

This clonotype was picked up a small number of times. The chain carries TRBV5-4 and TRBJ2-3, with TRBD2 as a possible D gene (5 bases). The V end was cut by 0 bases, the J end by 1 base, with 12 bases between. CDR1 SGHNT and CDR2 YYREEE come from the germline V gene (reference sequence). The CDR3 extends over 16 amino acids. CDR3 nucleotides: TGTGCCAGCAGCTTGGGAAGGGCTAGCCGCACAGATACGCAGTATTTT. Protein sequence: CASSLGRASRTDTQYF.

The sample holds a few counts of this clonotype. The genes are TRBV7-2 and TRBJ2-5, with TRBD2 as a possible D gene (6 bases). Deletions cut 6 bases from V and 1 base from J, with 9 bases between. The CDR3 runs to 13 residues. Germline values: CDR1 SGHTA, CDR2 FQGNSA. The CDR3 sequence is CASRRGVQETQYF. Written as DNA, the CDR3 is TGTGCCAGCAGGCGGGGAGTCCAAGAGACCCAGTACTTC.

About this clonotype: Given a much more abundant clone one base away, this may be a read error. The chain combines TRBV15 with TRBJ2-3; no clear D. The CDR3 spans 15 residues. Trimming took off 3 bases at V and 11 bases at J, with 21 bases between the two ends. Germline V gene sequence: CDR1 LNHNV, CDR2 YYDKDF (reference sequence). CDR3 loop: CATSSFTAINRGQYF. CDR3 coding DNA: TGTGCCACCAGCAGTTTCACGGCGATCAACAGAGGGCAGTATTTT.

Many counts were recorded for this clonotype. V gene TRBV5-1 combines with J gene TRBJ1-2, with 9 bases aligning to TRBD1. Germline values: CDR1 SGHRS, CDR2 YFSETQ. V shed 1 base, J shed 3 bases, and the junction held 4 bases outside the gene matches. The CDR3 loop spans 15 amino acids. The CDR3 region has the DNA TGCGCCAGCAGCTTGACAGGGGGCGCGGACTATGGCTACACCTTC. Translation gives CASSLTGGADYGYTF.

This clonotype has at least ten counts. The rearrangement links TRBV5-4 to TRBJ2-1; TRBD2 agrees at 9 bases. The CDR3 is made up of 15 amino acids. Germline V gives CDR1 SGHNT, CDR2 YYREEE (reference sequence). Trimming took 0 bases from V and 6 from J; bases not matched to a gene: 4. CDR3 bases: TGTGCCAGCAGCTTGGGGGGGACTAGCCTCAATGAGCAGTTCTTC. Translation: CASSLGGTSLNEQFF.

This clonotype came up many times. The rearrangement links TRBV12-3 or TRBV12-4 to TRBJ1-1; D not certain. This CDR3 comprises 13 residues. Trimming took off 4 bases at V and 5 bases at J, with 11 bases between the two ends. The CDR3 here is CASSSLKKTEAFF. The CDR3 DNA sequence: TGTGCCAGCAGTTCTCTGAAAAAGACTGAAGCTTTCTTT.

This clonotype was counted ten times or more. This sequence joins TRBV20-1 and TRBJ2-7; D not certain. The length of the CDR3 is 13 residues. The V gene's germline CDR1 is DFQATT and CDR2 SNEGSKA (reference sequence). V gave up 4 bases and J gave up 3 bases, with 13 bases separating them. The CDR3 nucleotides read TGCAGTGCTACTCAGACTCGGCTCTACGAGCAGTACTTC. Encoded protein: CSATQTRLYEQYF.